This TCR beta chain comes out of a study of blood T cells in healthy people across ages. Per sample, at least 5 micrograms of total RNA were extracted. The V end was cut by 6 bases, the J end by 1 base, with 22 bases between. The CDR3 loop spans 18 amino acids. From germline, CDR1 is SEHNR and CDR2 FQNEAQ (reference sequence). This clonotype was recorded a few times. As yet, its antigen is unknown. It was with a sample-barcoded 5' primer and a J-beta primer mix that a second PCR of roughly 6 to 12 cycles was run. TCRdb called the 5' RACE reads again in MiXCR, with one record for every CDR3 protein. The sample yields hundreds of thousands of distinct CDR3 sequences, 50% to 60% seen once. Study observations and caveats: Higher diversity, along with more naive CD4+ cells, distinguished long-lived donors from aged donors.

V usage is TRBV7-9 and J usage is TRBJ2-1; TRBD2 might be the D (7 bases). This clonotype was sampled from a man between 60 and 70 years old in good health. The sequenced material came from blood. This CDR3 reads CASSPRWEGGRSYNEQFF. CDR3 bases: TGTGCCAGCAGTCCCAGGTGGGAGGGGGGCCGGTCCTACAATGAGCAGTTCTTC.